Presented here are 32 T cell receptor beta chains from one specimen sequenced in a study of OX40 agonist ivuxolimab in advanced cancers. The repertoire was sequenced with immunoSEQ multiplex PCR; TCRdb's copy has only in-frame clones and lacks some. Among some 60,000 clones listed, approximately 89% were seen once. The sample here was CD4+ or CD8+ T cells sorted from blood, taken in a trial of the OX40 agonist ivuxolimab. All receptors derive from an adult with an advanced solid tumor such as melanoma, head and neck, liver or kidney cancer.

The V gene is TRBV6-1, the J gene TRBJ2-1; D might be TRBD2 (6 bases). Germline V gene data show CDR1 as MNHNS and CDR2 as SASEGT. The CDR3 is made up of 16 amino acids. Trimming shortened V by 3 bases and J by 6 bases, and 18 bases separated the two germline ends. Here the CDR3 reads CASSDLWREGVNEQFF. Here the CDR3 DNA reads TGTGCCAGCAGTGACCTCTGGCGGGAAGGAGTCAATGAGCAGTTCTTC.

V and J are TRBV28 and TRBJ2-5, with TRBD1 identical over 8 bases. This CDR3 is 14 amino acids long. The junction had 6 bases not matched to a gene; V was cut back by 6 bases and J by 3 bases. Germline V lookup: CDR1 MDHEN, CDR2 SYDVKM. Here the CDR3 reads CASSPGGSEETQYF. The CDR3 DNA follows: TGTGCCAGCAGCCCAGGGGGCTCGGAAGAGACCCAGTACTTC.

The chain combines TRBV7-6 with TRBJ1-4; D gene ambiguous. Germline assignment: CDR1 SGHVS and CDR2 FNYEAQ. Deletions cut 2 bases from V and 7 bases from J, with 5 bases between. The CDR3 sequence is 12 residues long. CDR3 DNA: TGTGCCAGCAGCTTACTGCGTGAAAAACTGTTTTTT. Amino acids: CASSLLREKLFF.

The chain combines TRBV19 with TRBJ1-4; D is uncertain. The V gene's germline CDR1 is LNHDA and CDR2 SQIVND (reference sequence). CDR3 length equals 14 residues. The V end lost 3 bases, the J end lost 3 bases, and 8 bases lay between the germline ends. The CDR3 protein is CASSMRRANEKLFF. The CDR3 DNA is TGTGCCAGTAGTATGCGGCGAGCTAATGAAAAACTGTTTTTT. Full variable domain (remainder filled in from reference TRBV19 and TRBJ1-4): DGGITQSPKYLFRKEGQNVTLSCEQNLNHDAMYWYRQDPGQGLRLIYYSQIVNDFQKGDIAEGYSVSREKKESFPLTVTSAQKNPTAFYLCASSMRRANEKLFFGSGTQLSVL.

The chain has TRBV5-6 and TRBJ1-4, with D uncertain. Per germline, CDR1 SGHDT and CDR2 YYEEEE. V dropped 2 bases and J dropped 8 bases, with 13 bases sitting between them. The CDR3 has 14 amino acids. The CDR3 DNA reads TGTGCCAGCAGCTTCACCGGGATCGAGGAAAAACTGTTTTTT. Translating it yields CASSFTGIEEKLFF.

The chain recombines TRBV2 with TRBJ1-1; TRBD1 is a possible D gene (6 bases). The CDR3 is 15 residues long. The germline V gene encodes CDR1 SNHLY and CDR2 FYNNEI. Trimming shortened V by 3 bases and J by 6 bases, and 17 bases separated the two germline ends. This chain's CDR3 is CASSEGQGLYPEAFF. CDR3 in DNA: TGTGCCAGCAGTGAGGGGCAGGGGCTGTACCCTGAAGCTTTCTTT.

This clone appeared once. This chain uses TRBV27 with TRBJ2-1; D ambiguous. The CDR3 totals 15 residues. V shed 2 bases and J shed 6 bases, with 14 bases lying between them. Germline CDR1 and CDR2: MNHEY and SMNVEV (reference sequence). This CDR3 reads CASSLGGGYGNEQFF. The CDR3 nucleotides are TGTGCCAGCAGTTTAGGTGGCGGATATGGCAATGAGCAGTTCTTC.

The chain employs TRBV6-1 and TRBJ2-3; 9 nucleotides match TRBD1. Germline V gives CDR1 MNHNS, CDR2 SASEGT. This CDR3 is 14 amino acids long. V dropped 4 bases and J dropped 6; count of bases not matched to a gene: 5. This CDR3 is CASSVDRGGDTQYF. DNA of the CDR3: TGTGCCAGCAGTGTGGACAGGGGAGGGGATACGCAGTATTTT.

The chain carries TRBV7-2 and TRBJ2-7, with D uncertain. V was trimmed by 6 bases and J by 3 bases, leaving 9 bases between them. The CDR3 runs 12 residues. The germline gives CDR1 SGHTA, CDR2 FQGNSA. The DNA for the CDR3 is TGTGCCAGCAGTTTTAGTAGCTACGAGCAGTACTTC. Its protein product is CASSFSSYEQYF.

V usage is TRBV5-1 and J usage is TRBJ2-3; 10 nucleotides line up with TRBD2. Per the germline V gene, CDR1 is SGHRS and CDR2 is YFSETQ. The CDR3 has 16 amino acids. V was clipped by 0 bases and J by 3 bases; unmatched bases: 4. The CDR3 loop is CASSLEASGSTDTQYF. In nucleotides, the CDR3 is TGCGCCAGCAGCTTGGAAGCTAGCGGGAGTACAGATACGCAGTATTTT.

The chain links TRBV7-2 to TRBJ2-7, with 9 bases lining up with TRBD1. Germline assignment: CDR1 SGHTA and CDR2 FQGNSA. CDR3 length: 15 amino acids. The junction had 8 bases not matched to a gene; V was cut back by 4 bases and J by 4 bases. The CDR3 loop reads CASSSVGQGGYEQYF. CDR3 nucleotides: TGTGCCAGCAGCTCAGTGGGACAGGGTGGATACGAGCAGTACTTC.

The rearrangement joins TRBV9 to TRBJ2-7; TRBD2 aligns across 7 bases. The CDR3 is 15 residues long. Germline V gene lookup returns CDR1 SGDLS and CDR2 YYNGEE. The V gene end was trimmed by 0 bases and the J gene end by 6 bases; junction bases not matched to a gene: 9. The CDR3 spells CASSVEGGSGVEQYF. The CDR3 region has the DNA TGTGCCAGCAGCGTAGAGGGAGGGAGCGGGGTCGAGCAGTACTTC.

A single count supports this clone. The chain carries TRBV5-1 and TRBJ2-7; no firm D call. Trimming removed 2 bases from V and 5 bases from J, with 8 bases in between. The CDR3 runs to 12 residues. Germline values: CDR1 SGHRS, CDR2 YFSETQ. The CDR3 loop reads CASSFAGHEQYF. The CDR3 bases are TGCGCCAGCAGCTTTGCAGGACACGAGCAGTACTTC.

V usage is TRBV19 and J usage is TRBJ2-1, with 9 positions matching TRBD2. Germline V gene sequence: CDR1 LNHDA, CDR2 SQIVND (reference sequence). This CDR3 spans 13 amino acids. V shed 7 bases and J 6 bases; nucleotides not matched to a gene: 4. CDR3 region: CASIAGGGNEQFF. As DNA, the CDR3 is TGTGCCAGTATTGCGGGAGGGGGCAATGAGCAGTTCTTC.

The chain uses TRBV5-1 and TRBJ2-7; TRBD2 is a possible D gene (6 bases). The CDR3 totals 14 residues. V gave up 2 bases and J gave up 4 bases, with 13 bases separating them. The germline CDR1 and CDR2 sequences are SGHRS and YFSETQ. CDR3 region: CASSFFSSEYEQYF. In nucleotides, the CDR3 is TGCGCCAGCAGCTTCTTTTCTAGCGAATACGAGCAGTACTTC.

The CDR3: CASGGDRSTDTQYF. The CDR3 DNA reads TGTGCTAGTGGCGGGGACAGGTCCACAGATACGCAGTATTTT. The genes are TRBV12-5 and TRBJ2-3; the match to TRBD1 covers 8 bases. Germline loops: CDR1 LGHNT, CDR2 FRNRAP. There are 14 residues in the CDR3. V lost 6 bases to trimming and J lost 2 bases; unmatched junction nucleotides: 4. Full variable domain (missing parts from reference TRBV12-5 and TRBJ2-3): DARVTQTPRHKVTEMGQEVTMRCQPILGHNTVFWYRQTMMQGLELLAYFRNRAPLDDSGMPKDRFSAEMPDATLATLKIQPSEPRDSAVYFCASGGDRSTDTQYFGPGTRLTVL.

The rearrangement joins TRBV6-6 to TRBJ1-3; D remains unclear. The CDR3 has 15 residues. V lost 0 bases and J 0 bases, leaving 6 bases between the germline ends. Germline V lookup: CDR1 MNHNY, CDR2 SVGAGI (reference sequence). The CDR3 sequence: CASSYSGNSGNTIYF. DNA for the CDR3: TGTGCCAGCAGTTACTCGGGGAACTCTGGAAACACCATATATTTT.

The chain employs TRBV6-1 and TRBJ1-5; a possible D gene is TRBD1 (6 bases). Germline V gives CDR1 MNHNS, CDR2 SASEGT. This CDR3 has 14 residues. Trimming removed 8 bases at V and 4 bases at J, with 15 bases between. CDR3 sequence reads: CASDRDGTNQPQHF. The DNA of the CDR3 is TGTGCCAGCGATAGGGACGGGACAAATCAGCCCCAGCATTTT.

This rearrangement joins TRBV14 to TRBJ2-1; D ambiguous. CDR1 and CDR2 (germline): SGHDN, FVKESK. Trimming stripped 0 bases from V and 8 bases from J, with 8 bases between. CDR3 size: 13 residues. The CDR3: CASSQDLGHEQFF. CDR3 DNA: TGTGCCAGCAGCCAAGATCTAGGACATGAGCAGTTCTTC.

The chain couples TRBV10-1 to TRBJ2-1, with 12 bases lining up with TRBD2. Trimming took 5 bases from V and 5 from J; bases not matched to a gene: 4. This CDR3 is built from 15 residues. Germline V gene sequence: CDR1 WNHNN, CDR2 SYGVQD (reference sequence). CDR3: CASSSLAGGNNEQFF. DNA for the CDR3: TGCGCCAGCAGTTCCCTAGCGGGGGGGAACAATGAGCAGTTCTTC.

This rearrangement joins TRBV29-1 to TRBJ1-6, with D unclear. Germline-derived CDR1 and CDR2 are SQVTM and ANQGSEA. Trimming pared 5 bases from V and 3 bases from J, leaving 8 bases between. The CDR3 covers 13 residues. CDR3 nucleotides: TGCAGCGTTTCCAGAGACTATAATTCACCCCTCCACTTT. Protein product: CSVSRDYNSPLHF.

V gene TRBV5-1 combines with J gene TRBJ2-7, with TRBD1 matching 9 bases. CDR3 length: 14 amino acids. Germline values: CDR1 SGHRS, CDR2 YFSETQ. The trim removed 0 bases at V and 6 bases at J, leaving 4 bases unmatched. CDR3 coding DNA: TGCGCCAGCAGCTTGGGGGACAGGGTCGGCGAGCAGTACTTC. This encodes CASSLGDRVGEQYF.

V and J are TRBV7-9 and TRBJ1-2, with D unresolved. V gave up 0 bases and J gave up 4 bases, with 6 bases separating them. Germline CDR1 SEHNR, CDR2 FQNEAQ (reference sequence). CDR3 length: 13 amino acids. The CDR3 reads CASSLASGYGYTF. Here the CDR3 DNA reads TGTGCCAGCAGCTTAGCGTCTGGCTATGGCTACACCTTC.

J is TRBJ1-5 and V is TRBV5-5; TRBD1 is a possible D gene (5 bases). V was pared by 1 base and J by 11 bases, with 10 bases between. The CDR3 has 12 residues. The germline V gene has CDR1 SGHKS and CDR2 YYEKEE (reference sequence). The chain's CDR3 is CASSLFQGTQHF. The CDR3 coding sequence is TGTGCCAGCAGCTTGTTTCAGGGAACCCAGCATTTT.

This clone showed up just a few times. The chain joins TRBV7-2 to TRBJ1-2, with D perhaps TRBD1 (5 bases). Trimming cost V 5 bases and J 0 bases, with 10 bases left between them. The CDR3 totals 14 residues. The germline V gene has CDR1 SGHTA and CDR2 FQGNSA. CDR3: CASSKDTANYGYTF. CDR3 coding DNA: TGTGCCAGCAGCAAGGACACCGCTAACTATGGCTACACCTTC.

The chain is built from TRBV18 and TRBJ2-2, with D unclear. The CDR3 is 15 residues long. V gave up 6 bases and J gave up 0 bases, with 11 bases separating them. Germline V gene lookup returns CDR1 KGHSH and CDR2 LQKENI. The CDR3 DNA follows: TGTGCCAGCTCCCTTAAGGAGTCGAACACCGGGGAGCTGTTTTTT. Its translation: CASSLKESNTGELFF.

This chain joins TRBV5-1 and TRBJ1-4; D is uncertain. The CDR3 has 15 residues. V lost 1 base, J lost 0 bases, and 7 bases lay in between. CDR1 is SGHRS and CDR2 is YFSETQ in the germline V gene. CDR3 region: CASSLYGATNEKLFF. DNA for the CDR3: TGCGCCAGCAGCTTGTACGGGGCAACTAATGAAAAACTGTTTTTT.

The chain is built from TRBV7-8 and TRBJ2-3; tentatively, D is TRBD1 (5 bases). This CDR3 is 14 amino acids long. V shed 1 base and J shed 10 bases, with 15 bases lying between them. Germline-derived CDR1 and CDR2 are SGHVS and FQNEAQ. The CDR3 bases are TGTGCCAGCAGCTTAGACAGGCCCTCTACCCCGCAGTATTTT. It is translated as CASSLDRPSTPQYF.

The V gene is TRBV4-2, the J gene TRBJ2-5; the D gene is possibly TRBD2 (6 bases). The CDR3 runs 15 residues. The V end lost 1 base, the J end lost 4 bases, and 13 bases lay between the germline ends. Germline CDR1 LGHNA, CDR2 YNFKEQ. CDR3 sequence reads: CASSQGGPGVETQYF. CDR3 nucleotides: TGTGCCAGCAGCCAAGGGGGTCCGGGGGTAGAGACCCAGTACTTC.

The gene calls are TRBV6-5 and TRBJ1-3; 8 bases are a match to TRBD1. Germline V gene sequence: CDR1 MNHEY, CDR2 SVGAGI. The CDR3 contains 14 residues. Germline trimming cut 5 bases from V and 2 bases from J; bases unmatched to any gene: 2. The CDR3 nucleotides are TGTGCCAGCAGTGGACAGGGAACTGGAAACACCATATATTTT. This translates into CASSGQGTGNTIYF.

This clone was detected a few times. This chain connects TRBV6-1 to TRBJ1-3; a possible D gene is TRBD1 (5 bases). The CDR3 covers 16 residues. Trimming shortened V by 2 bases and J by 0 bases, and 11 bases separated the two germline ends. Germline lookup yields CDR1 MNHNS and CDR2 SASEGT. CDR3 bases: TGTGCCAGCAGTGAATACGGGGGGAGCTCTGGAAACACCATATATTTT. Translation gives CASSEYGGSSGNTIYF.

This clone was counted between two and nine times. V is TRBV5-1 and J is TRBJ2-7; 7 bases match TRBD2. After removal of 2 bases from V and 4 bases from J, the junction contained 6 bases not matched to a gene. This CDR3 is built from 14 residues. Germline V gene lookup returns CDR1 SGHRS and CDR2 YFSETQ. The CDR3 bases are TGCGCCAGCAGCTTCGAGGGAGGGTTATACGAGCAGTACTTC. As protein: CASSFEGGLYEQYF.